This record looks at one T cell receptor beta chain sequence and its context. Produced via immunoSEQ multiplex PCR; TCRdb's table is partial and in-frame only. The sample lists nearly 350,000 clones, 87% occurring once. This sample is drawn from a study of blood T cell repertoires in COVID-19. This receptor was identified in a woman between 50 and 59 years old with COVID-19, enrolled during active disease. Sequenced material: peripheral blood.

CDR3 coding DNA: TGTGCCAGCAGCTTTGGACAGGGGTACTACGAGCAGTACTTC. Translated, it gives CASSFGQGYYEQYF. J is TRBJ2-7 and V is TRBV7-2; 9 bases are a match to TRBD1. Per germline, CDR1 SGHTA and CDR2 FQGNSA. CDR3 length equals 14 residues. The V gene end was trimmed by 3 bases and the J gene end by 3 bases; junction bases not matched to a gene: 3.